This T cell receptor beta chain was recorded in a study of blood T cell repertoires in COVID-19. At the level of the study: Sources were T cells, B-cell-depleted T cells, or PBMCs; the material itself was cDNA or gDNA.

The repertoire was sequenced with immunoSEQ multiplex PCR; TCRdb's copy has only in-frame clones and lacks some. The sample has 200,000 to 300,000 clones, more than 85% seen once; the top ten hold roughly 5.6%. This CDR3 contains 15 residues. V was clipped by 7 bases and J by 8 bases; unmatched bases: 12. The germline V gene encodes CDR1 MNHEY and CDR2 SVGAGI. This clone was counted only a few times. V gene TRBV6-5 combines with J gene TRBJ1-4; 8 nucleotides agree with TRBD1. Sequenced: peripheral blood. This sequence was found in a woman aged 55-69 years with COVID-19, enrolled during active disease. CDR3 bases: TGTGCCAGCATCTCGGGAGACAGGGGCTTCGAAAAACTGTTTTTT. Residues: CASISGDRGFEKLFF.